This T cell receptor delta chain was sequenced in a study of Vδ1+ human thymocytes. Study-wide points: Thymic delta-chain repertoires held roughly 20% Vdelta2 sequences and few Vdelta3, despite high sort purity. Thymic TRG and TRD repertoires appeared highly polyclonal.

This clone was detected only once. Its antigen remains unknown. The identical CDR3 is also encoded by other nucleotide sequences in the sample. RNA was extracted from the cells and then reverse transcribed. Multiplex PCR used pooled V-gene forward primers and a constant-region reverse primer to amplify CDR3s. TCRdb fed the multiplex PCR reads to CATT. The repertoire consists of tens of thousands of delta-chain clones, with about 31% occurring once and the leading ten covering roughly 1.5%. After alphabeta T cell depletion, CD3+ Vdelta1+ Vdelta2- thymocytes were sorted. Sorted Vdelta1+ thymocytes were roughly 96% to 99.6% pure. Trimming at V came to 4 bases and at J to 0 bases, leaving 16 bases not matched to a gene. Germline V gives CDR1 TSWWSYY, CDR2 QGS. The CDR3 is 19 residues long.

The sequencing sample was made of Vdelta1+ gamma-delta thymocytes from the thymus. Subset indicated: FACS-sorted CD3+ TCRalphabeta- TCRVdelta1+ TCRVdelta2- thymocytes. The chain uses TRDV1 and TRDJ1; TRDD3 matches at 8 bases. This TCR derives from a boy in the first two years of life who had congenital heart surgery. Here the CDR3 DNA reads TGTGCTCTTGGGGCAGTTCCCATCCTGGGGGACCAGTACACCGATAAACTCATCTTT. Its translation: CALGAVPILGDQYTDKLIF.